The T cell receptor beta chain described here comes from a study of early stage breast cancer tumors. Broader study findings: Tumor and normal breast were distinguished via blood comparison in most of the 16 patients. Bulk DNA sequencing of unsorted cells missed chain pairing and markers.

Measured with immunoSEQ multiplex PCR; TCRdb has only the in-frame clones, and not every one. Among roughly 57,000 clones listed, about 93% were seen once. With respect to this clone: What it binds is unknown.

Input material: blood. The source is a person between 65 and 79 years old with breast cancer.

The chain's CDR3 is CASSFSGQEKLFF. The CDR3 nucleotides read TGTGCCAGCAGCTTTTCGGGACAGGAAAAACTGTTTTTT. This chain links TRBV5-8 with TRBJ1-4; 7 bases agree with TRBD1. The CDR3 covers 13 residues. Germline V gene data show CDR1 as SGHTS and CDR2 as YDEGEE. V shed 2 bases and J 8 bases; nucleotides not matched to a gene: 3.